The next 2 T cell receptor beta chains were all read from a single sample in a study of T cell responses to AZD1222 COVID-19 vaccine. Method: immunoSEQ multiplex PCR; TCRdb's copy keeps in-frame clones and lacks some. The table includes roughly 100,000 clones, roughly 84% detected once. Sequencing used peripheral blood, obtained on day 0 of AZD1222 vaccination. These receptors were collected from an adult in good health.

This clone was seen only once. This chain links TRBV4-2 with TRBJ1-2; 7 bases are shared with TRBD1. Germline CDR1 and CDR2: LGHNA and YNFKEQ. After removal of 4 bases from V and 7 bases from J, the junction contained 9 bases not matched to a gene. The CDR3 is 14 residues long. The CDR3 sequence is CASSPGTASSGYTF. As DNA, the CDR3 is TGTGCCAGCAGCCCCGGGACAGCCTCTTCTGGCTACACCTTC.

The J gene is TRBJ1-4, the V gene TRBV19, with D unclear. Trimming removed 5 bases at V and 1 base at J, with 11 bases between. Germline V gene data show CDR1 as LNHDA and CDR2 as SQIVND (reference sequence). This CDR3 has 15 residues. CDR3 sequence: CASSPQGITNEKLFF. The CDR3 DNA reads TGTGCCAGTAGTCCCCAAGGGATAACTAATGAAAAACTGTTTTTT.